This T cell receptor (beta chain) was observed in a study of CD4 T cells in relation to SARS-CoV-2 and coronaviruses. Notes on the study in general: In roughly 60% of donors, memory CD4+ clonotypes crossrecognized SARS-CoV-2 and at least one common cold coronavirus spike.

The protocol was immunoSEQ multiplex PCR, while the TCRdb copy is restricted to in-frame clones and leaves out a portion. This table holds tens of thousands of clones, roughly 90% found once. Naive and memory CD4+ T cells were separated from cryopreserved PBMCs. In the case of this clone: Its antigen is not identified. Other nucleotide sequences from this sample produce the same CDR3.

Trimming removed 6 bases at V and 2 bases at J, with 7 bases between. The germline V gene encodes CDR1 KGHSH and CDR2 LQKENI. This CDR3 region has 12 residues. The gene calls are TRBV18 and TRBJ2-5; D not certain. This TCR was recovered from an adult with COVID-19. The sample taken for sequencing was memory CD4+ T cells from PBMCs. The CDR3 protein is CASSPNQETQYF. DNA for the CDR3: TGTGCCAGCTCGCCAAATCAAGAGACCCAGTACTTC.